The clone carrying this TCR beta chain was recorded many times. Unsorted libraries were derived from 2 million PBMCs stored at -80 C. This record belongs to a study of neurological immune-mediated disorders. Trimming took 5 bases from V and 4 from J; bases not matched to a gene: 1. The CDR3 runs 14 residues. The germline V gene encodes CDR1 MNHEY and CDR2 SMNVEV (reference sequence). The cDNA came from 5'RACE, which used 10-nucleotide random UMIs. TCRdb passed the 5' RACE reads through MiXCR, listing each CDR3 protein once. The sample carries some 26,000 distinct CDR3 sequences, 3% to 3.5% recorded once.

The origin of this receptor is a woman younger than 45 with multiple sclerosis. The sequencing sample was made of PBMCs. The chain recombines TRBV27 with TRBJ2-2, with 10 bases identical to TRBD1. CDR3 in DNA: TGTGCCAGCAGTCGGACAGGGGGCACCGGGGAGCTGTTTTTT. This codes for CASSRTGGTGELFF.